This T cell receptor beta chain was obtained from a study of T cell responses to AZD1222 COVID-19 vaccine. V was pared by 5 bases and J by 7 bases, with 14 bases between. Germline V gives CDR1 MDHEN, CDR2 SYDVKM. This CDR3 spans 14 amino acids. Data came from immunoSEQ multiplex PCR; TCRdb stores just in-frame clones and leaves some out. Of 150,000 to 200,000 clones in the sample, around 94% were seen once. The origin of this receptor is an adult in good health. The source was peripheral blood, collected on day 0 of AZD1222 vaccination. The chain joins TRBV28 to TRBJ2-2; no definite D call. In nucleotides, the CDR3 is TGTGCCAGCAGTCGGCATACTTGGCGCGGGGAGCTGTTTTTT. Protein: CASSRHTWRGELFF. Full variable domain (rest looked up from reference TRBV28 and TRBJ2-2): DVKVTQSSRYLVKRTGEKVFLECVQDMDHENMFWYRQDPGLGLRLIYFSYDVKMKEKGDIPEGYSVSREKKERFSLILESASTNQTSMYLCASSRHTWRGELFFGEGSRLTVL.